This TCR beta chain was captured in a study of T cells in Graves' hyperthyroidism and ophthalmopathy. RNA transcripts gave rise to amplified TCR beta CDR3 regions. The HTBI set primed first-round TCR CDR3 RT-PCR. TCRdb re-called the multiplex PCR reads with MiXCR, one entry per CDR3 protein. Altogether roughly 740,000 distinct CDR3 sequences are present, about 15% being singletons, with the ten largest covering around 7.7%. The source is a man aged 18 to 35 with Graves' hyperthyroidism. Material: blood.

CDR3 amino acids: CASSLGQGDADTQYF. The CDR3 region has the DNA TGCGCCAGCAGCTTAGGACAGGGGGACGCAGATACGCAGTATTTT. The genes are TRBV5-1 and TRBJ2-3, with 10 bases aligning to TRBD1. The ends lost 2 bases at V and 4 bases at J; junction bases unmatched: 4. Germline V CDR1 and CDR2: SGHRS, YFSETQ. The CDR3 spans 15 residues.